One and the same sample provided the 31 T cell receptor beta chains below, sequenced in a study of blood T cell repertoires in COVID-19 (dated by TCRdb to the early 2020s). Preparation of the library involved the immunoSEQ multiplex PCR assay. In its TCRdb copy, this immuneACCESS table keeps in-frame sequences only and misses some clones. Where compared with another copy, unresolved V genes explain less than half of these, and the others have no known cause. This sample has about 150,000 clones in its table, and 80% to 85% of those were observed once. The ten largest account for 2.5% to 3% of the sample. The sequencing sample was made of peripheral blood. The receptors stem from an older woman with acute or convalescent COVID-19.

The chain employs TRBV7-2 and TRBJ2-1; 12 nucleotides line up with TRBD2. The junction had 7 bases not matched to a gene; V was cut back by 1 base and J by 0 bases. Germline V lookup: CDR1 SGHTA, CDR2 FQGNSA. The CDR3 is 19 residues long. CDR3 sequence reads: CASSLETSGGPSSYNEQFF. DNA for the CDR3: TGTGCCAGCAGCTTAGAGACTAGCGGGGGCCCGAGCTCCTACAATGAGCAGTTCTTC.

The chain has TRBV6-2 or TRBV6-3 and TRBJ1-5; 8 bases map to TRBD1. Germline CDR1 MNHEY, CDR2 SVGEGT. The CDR3 runs 15 residues. V shed 0 bases, J shed 9 bases, and the junction held 7 bases outside the gene matches. The CDR3 DNA reads as TGTGCCAGCAGTTACTCGACAGGGGCTAATTGGCCCCAGCATTTT. This translates into CASSYSTGANWPQHF.

This clone was observed once. The CDR3 reads CASNRDTNQPQHF. The CDR3, as DNA: TGTGCCAGCAACCGGGACACCAATCAGCCCCAGCATTTT. The J gene is TRBJ1-5, the V gene TRBV6-5; D is possibly TRBD1 (6 bases). The V end was cut by 7 bases, the J end by 3 bases, with 10 bases between. The germline gives CDR1 MNHEY, CDR2 SVGAGI. The CDR3 runs to 13 residues.

The genes are TRBV7-2 and TRBJ2-3; 7 positions match TRBD2. The CDR3 runs to 16 residues. With V trimmed by 0 bases and J by 6 bases, 9 bases remained unmatched. Germline CDR1 reads SGHTA; CDR2 reads FQGNSA. CDR3 sequence (DNA): TGTGCCAGCAGCTTAGCCAGTGGGGGGGGTCTGGATACGCAGTATTTT. Protein product: CASSLASGGGLDTQYF.

This clone was seen once. The chain is built from TRBV19 and TRBJ1-5, with 7 nucleotides matching TRBD1. The CDR3 loop spans 15 amino acids. Trimming cost V 7 bases and J 0 bases; bases outside gene matches: 6. Germline CDR1 is LNHDA and CDR2 is SQIVND (reference sequence). Written as DNA, the CDR3 is TGTGCCAGTAAAGAACAGGGGACTAGCAATCAGCCCCAGCATTTT. It translates to CASKEQGTSNQPQHF.

The chain carries TRBV6-2 or TRBV6-3 and TRBJ1-1, with TRBD1 matching 7 bases. This CDR3 is built from 21 residues. The V gene end was trimmed by 0 bases and the J gene end by 1 base; junction bases not matched to a gene: 20. Germline V gene sequence: CDR1 MNHEY, CDR2 SVGEGT. The CDR3, as DNA: TGTGCCAGCAGTTACTCGACAGGGCGGTGGGGAGGTGACGAGAAGAACACTGAAGCTTTCTTT. Translating gives CASSYSTGRWGGDEKNTEAFF.

This clone was recorded only once. The V call is TRBV30, the J call TRBJ1-5, with 7 nucleotides matching TRBD1. The CDR3 has 13 residues. Trimming took 5 bases from V and 3 from J; bases not matched to a gene: 4. Germline V gene lookup returns CDR1 GTSNPN and CDR2 SVGIG (reference sequence). DNA of the CDR3: TGTGCCTGGGCGACAGGGCTCAATCAGCCCCAGCATTTT. It specifies CAWATGLNQPQHF.

The rearrangement links TRBV7-9 to TRBJ2-5, with 9 nucleotides matching TRBD2. The CDR3 loop spans 17 amino acids. Germline V gene sequence: CDR1 SEHNR, CDR2 FQNEAQ (reference sequence). Germline trimming cut 7 bases from V and 2 bases from J; bases unmatched to any gene: 14. DNA of the CDR3: TGTGCCAGCATCCCCTCCGGCCAGCGGGGGGTTCAAGAGACCCAGTACTTC. The encoded protein is CASIPSGQRGVQETQYF.

This chain connects TRBV15 to TRBJ1-5, with TRBD1 matching 8 bases. This CDR3 is 13 amino acids long. The germline V gene has CDR1 LNHNV and CDR2 YYDKDF (reference sequence). The V and J ends lost 9 bases and 6 bases, in that order; junction bases with no gene match: 7. The CDR3 protein is CATRGTGGQPQHF. The CDR3 coding sequence is TGTGCCACTCGCGGGACAGGTGGTCAGCCCCAGCATTTT.

The CDR3 spells CASSTQWRGGTEAFF. CDR3 in DNA: TGTGCCAGCAGTACCCAGTGGAGGGGAGGGACTGAAGCTTTCTTT. The V gene is TRBV28, the J gene TRBJ1-1, with D perhaps TRBD1 (5 bases). CDR3 length: 15 residues. Germline V gene sequence: CDR1 MDHEN, CDR2 SYDVKM. V was cut by 5 bases and J by 5 bases, with 18 bases left in between.

This clone was found once. V is TRBV3-1 (or the pseudogene TRBV3-2) and J is TRBJ1-6; TRBD1 aligns across 7 bases. V shed 1 base and J 8 bases; nucleotides not matched to a gene: 8. This CDR3 spans 16 amino acids. CDR1 and CDR2 from the germline V gene are LGHDT and YNNKEL (reference sequence). CDR3 region: CASSQGQGGWYSPLHF. In DNA, the CDR3 is TGTGCCAGCAGCCAAGGACAGGGCGGGTGGTATTCACCCCTCCACTTT.

This chain joins TRBV7-9 and TRBJ1-4, with TRBD1 identical over 8 bases. The CDR3 is made up of 18 amino acids. CDR1 and CDR2 from the germline V gene are SEHNR and FQNEAQ (reference sequence). With V trimmed by 4 bases and J by 0 bases, 10 bases remained unmatched. CDR3 residues: CASSSRGQAFSTNEKLFF. The CDR3 DNA reads as TGTGCCAGCAGCTCCAGGGGACAGGCTTTTTCAACTAATGAAAAACTGTTTTTT. Full variable domain (outside the CDR3, taken from reference TRBV7-9 and TRBJ1-4): DTGVSQNPRHKITKRGQNVTFRCDPISEHNRLYWYRQTLGQGPEFLTYFQNEAQLEKSRLLSDRFSAERPKGSFSTLEIQRTEQGDSAMYLCASSSRGQAFSTNEKLFFGSGTQLSVL.

The table lists this clone with a few counts. This chain links TRBV14 with TRBJ1-2; TRBD1 matches 11 bases. Germline trimming cut 3 bases from V and 7 bases from J; bases unmatched to any gene: 7. Germline lookup yields CDR1 SGHDN and CDR2 FVKESK. This CDR3 spans 15 amino acids. The CDR3 DNA reads TGTGCCAGCAGCCATGGGGGACAGGGGGTCGGTGGCTACACCTTC. Translated, it gives CASSHGGQGVGGYTF.

This clone was seen a handful of times. V usage is TRBV4-3 and J usage is TRBJ1-1; the match to TRBD1 covers 8 bases. The CDR3 totals 14 residues. Trimming cost V 1 base and J 4 bases; bases outside gene matches: 2. The germline gives CDR1 LGHNA, CDR2 YSLEER. The CDR3: CASSQADRGTEAFF. DNA of the CDR3: TGCGCCAGCAGCCAAGCCGACAGGGGCACTGAAGCTTTCTTT.

The chain has TRBV4-3 and TRBJ2-2, with TRBD2 matching 8 bases. This CDR3 comprises 19 residues. CDR1 is LGHNA, CDR2 YSLEER, per germline. J lost 2 bases, V lost 1 base, and 12 bases had no gene match. CDR3 DNA: TGCGCCAGCAGCCAAGTATATGAGCGGGGGCGGATTAACACCGGGGAGCTGTTTTTT. Residues: CASSQVYERGRINTGELFF.

This clone was detected once. The chain carries TRBV6-5 and TRBJ2-7; 7 nucleotides match TRBD2. Germline CDR1 and CDR2: MNHEY and SVGAGI. The V segment lost 6 bases and the J segment 2 bases; nucleotides outside the gene matches: 10. The CDR3 is made up of 15 amino acids. Here the CDR3 reads CASRSLGGGAYEQYF. CDR3 nucleotide sequence: TGTGCCAGCAGATCTCTGGGCGGGGGAGCCTACGAGCAGTACTTC.

This chain joins TRBV18 and TRBJ1-2; 10 bases agree with TRBD1. The V gene's germline CDR1 is KGHSH and CDR2 LQKENI. Germline trimming cut 2 bases from V and 6 bases from J; bases unmatched to any gene: 6. The CDR3 has 15 amino acids. The CDR3 nucleotides are TGTGCCAGCTCACCATGGGACAGGGGAAAAAATGGCTACACCTTC. It specifies CASSPWDRGKNGYTF.

This chain connects TRBV6-2 or TRBV6-3 to TRBJ2-5, with 7 bases matching TRBD2. The CDR3 extends over 17 amino acids. Per the germline V gene, CDR1 is MNHEY and CDR2 is SVGEGT. V was pared by 0 bases and J by 2 bases, with 9 bases of the junction left unmatched. In nucleotides, the CDR3 is TGTGCCAGCAGTTACTCAACCCGCGGACTAGAGCAAGAGACCCAGTACTTC. It encodes CASSYSTRGLEQETQYF.

V and J are TRBV5-1 and TRBJ2-7; tentatively, D is TRBD1 (5 bases). Germline CDR1 and CDR2: SGHRS and YFSETQ. V shed 0 bases and J shed 0 bases, with 10 bases lying between them. The CDR3 is 15 amino acids. CDR3 in DNA: TGCGCCAGCAGCTTGGGGAACAGGAGCTCCTACGAGCAGTACTTC. Protein sequence: CASSLGNRSSYEQYF.

This rearrangement joins TRBV5-1 to TRBJ2-1; TRBD2 matches at 9 bases. The CDR3 contains 14 residues. Germline V CDR1 and CDR2: SGHRS, YFSETQ. With 4 bases clipped from V and 10 bases from J, the junction kept 9 bases outside the gene matches. Written as DNA, the CDR3 is TGCGCCAGCAGCAAGATGGTAGCGGGGGAGGAGCAGTTCTTC. Protein product: CASSKMVAGEEQFF.

The chain employs TRBV4-3 and TRBJ1-4; a weak D match, TRBD1 (5 bases). Germline V gene lookup returns CDR1 LGHNA and CDR2 YSLEER. V was shortened by 1 base and J by 3 bases, with 9 bases between the two germline ends. This CDR3 is 15 amino acids long. CDR3 amino acids: CASSQGGGANEKLFF. The CDR3 DNA reads TGCGCCAGCAGCCAAGGAGGAGGGGCTAATGAAAAACTGTTTTTT.

The chain combines TRBV3-1 (or the pseudogene TRBV3-2) with TRBJ2-7, with 9 bases identical to TRBD2. The CDR3 loop spans 16 amino acids. The V and J ends lost 1 base and 7 bases, in that order; junction bases with no gene match: 11. Germline values: CDR1 LGHDT, CDR2 YNNKEL (reference sequence). The CDR3 sequence: CASSQVFGGGAGEQYF. The CDR3 DNA sequence: TGTGCCAGCAGCCAAGTCTTCGGCGGGGGGGCAGGGGAGCAGTACTTC.

The chain couples TRBV7-2 to TRBJ2-7; TRBD1 aligns across 7 bases. CDR1 is SGHTA and CDR2 is FQGNSA in the germline V gene. The junction had 8 bases not matched to a gene; V was cut back by 2 bases and J by 4 bases. The CDR3 is 15 residues long. The CDR3 nucleotides are TGTGCCAGCAGCTTACGGACAGGAGGTTTGTACGAGCAGTACTTC. Amino acid sequence: CASSLRTGGLYEQYF.

The V and J genes are TRBV4-1 and TRBJ1-6, with 7 bases fitting TRBD1. The V and J ends lost 5 bases and 9 bases, in that order; junction bases with no gene match: 7. The germline CDR1 and CDR2 sequences are MGHRA and YSYEKL. The CDR3 totals 14 residues. This CDR3 is CASSERGTASPLHF. The DNA for the CDR3 is TGCGCCAGCAGCGAGCGAGGGACAGCTTCACCCCTCCACTTT.

This clone appeared a single time. J is TRBJ2-6 and V is TRBV5-1; perhaps TRBD1 as D (6 bases). Germline CDR1 SGHRS, CDR2 YFSETQ. V gave up 2 bases and J gave up 2 bases, with 11 bases separating them. This CDR3 comprises 16 residues. This CDR3 reads CASSLPNRAGANVLTF. The CDR3 DNA follows: TGCGCCAGCAGCTTACCAAACAGGGCTGGGGCCAACGTCCTGACTTTC.

The genes are TRBV28 and TRBJ1-6, with 7 nucleotides matching TRBD1. The CDR3 contains 14 residues. CDR1 MDHEN and CDR2 SYDVKM come from the germline V gene. Germline trimming cut 6 bases from V and 8 bases from J; bases unmatched to any gene: 7. CDR3 bases: TGTGCCAGCAGGGACAGGTGGACTCATTCACCCCTCCACTTT. Protein sequence: CASRDRWTHSPLHF.

V and J are TRBV29-1 and TRBJ2-2; D is perhaps TRBD1 (6 bases). Trimming left V 6 bases short and J 0 bases short, with 14 bases between. In germline, CDR1 is SQVTM, CDR2 ANQGSEA. This CDR3 contains 15 residues. The CDR3 is CSVPTGSPNTGELFF. DNA for the CDR3: TGCAGCGTGCCTACAGGGTCCCCGAACACCGGGGAGCTGTTTTTT.

DNA for the CDR3: TGCGCCAGCAGCCAAGAATATATTAGTAGCGACGGCACAGATACGCAGTATTTT. Protein sequence: CASSQEYISSDGTDTQYF. V usage is TRBV4-3 and J usage is TRBJ2-3; tentatively, D is TRBD2 (5 bases). Trimming left V 0 bases short and J 1 base short, with 17 bases between. The V gene's germline CDR1 is LGHNA and CDR2 YSLEER. This CDR3 is built from 18 residues.

The genes are TRBV7-9 and TRBJ2-3, with D perhaps TRBD2 (6 bases). Trimming took 5 bases from V and 4 from J, leaving 13 bases between them. The CDR3 totals 14 residues. Germline loops: CDR1 SEHNR, CDR2 FQNEAQ (reference sequence). CDR3 in amino acids: CASSHGSSADTQYF. CDR3 in DNA: TGTGCCAGCAGCCACGGATCTAGCGCAGATACGCAGTATTTT.

V is TRBV5-1 and J is TRBJ2-2, with D unclear. CDR1 is SGHRS and CDR2 is YFSETQ in the germline V gene. The CDR3 is made up of 16 amino acids. Trimming removed 4 bases from V and 1 base from J, with 14 bases in between. CDR3 region: CASSPIAAVNTGELFF. CDR3 bases: TGCGCCAGCAGCCCGATCGCGGCGGTGAACACCGGGGAGCTGTTTTTT.

The chain links TRBV19 to TRBJ1-2; weak D call: TRBD1 (6 bases). Trimming pared 6 bases from V and 6 bases from J, leaving 20 bases between. This CDR3 contains 15 residues. The germline V gene encodes CDR1 LNHDA and CDR2 SQIVND (reference sequence). CDR3 nucleotides: TGTGCCAGTAGCCAGGCGACGGGACAACTAGATGGCTACACCTTC. It encodes CASSQATGQLDGYTF.